These 8 T cell receptor beta chains were sequenced from one sample in a study of Graves' ophthalmopathy and Graves' hyperthyroidism. The TCR beta CDR3 regions underwent amplification from RNA transcripts. The first round was an RT-PCR with HTBI primers, and the second round was a multiplex PCR. TCRdb re-derived calls from the multiplex PCR reads in MiXCR, one entry per CDR3 protein. The table shows around 660,000 distinct CDR3 sequences, with about 41% occurring only once. Sequencing was carried out using peripheral blood. These TCRs come from an adult man with Graves' ophthalmopathy.

This clonotype showed up just a few times. The V gene is TRBV7-8, the J gene TRBJ2-6; D remains unclear. The CDR3 spans 15 residues. The germline V gene encodes CDR1 SGHVS and CDR2 FQNEAQ. The V end lost 4 bases, the J end lost 4 bases, and 11 bases lay between the germline ends. The CDR3 spells CASSSIPQGANVLTF. The CDR3 DNA is TGTGCCAGCAGCTCTATCCCACAGGGGGCCAACGTCCTGACTTTC. Based on the CDR3 plus reference TRBV7-8 and TRBJ2-6, the full variable domain is GAGVSQSPRYKVAKRGQDVALRCDPISGHVSLFWYQQALGQGPEFLTYFQNEAQLDKSGLPSDRFFAERPEGSVSTLKIQRTQQEDSAVYLCASSSIPQGANVLTFGAGSRLTVL.

This clonotype was observed at least ten times. V and J are TRBV12-3 or TRBV12-4 and TRBJ1-1; 9 bases match TRBD1. This CDR3 is 14 amino acids long. V lost 7 bases to trimming and J lost 4 bases; unmatched junction nucleotides: 7. In DNA, the CDR3 is TGTGCCAGCACCCCCTCGACAGGGGGCACTGAAGCTTTCTTT. Translation gives CASTPSTGGTEAFF.

This chain connects TRBV12-3 or TRBV12-4 to TRBJ2-3, with D maybe TRBD1 (5 bases). This CDR3 has 13 residues. V was pared by 6 bases and J by 6 bases, with 13 bases between. Written as DNA, the CDR3 is TGTGCCAGCAGCTGGGGCTATATGGATACGCAGTATTTT. This codes for CASSWGYMDTQYF.

As DNA, the CDR3 is TGTGCCAGCGTCTCTGGGGTCTCACCCCTCCACTTT. This translates into CASVSGVSPLHF. The chain links TRBV2 to TRBJ1-6; D gene unclear. There are 12 residues in the CDR3. The germline V and J ends were trimmed by 8 bases and 10 bases, with 12 bases remaining between them. Germline loops: CDR1 SNHLY, CDR2 FYNNEI.

In this sample, this clonotype turned up a few times. The chain couples TRBV19 to TRBJ2-7, with TRBD2 matching 13 bases. This CDR3 contains 15 residues. Unmatched junction bases numbered 3, after V lost 4 bases and J lost 3 bases. Germline-derived CDR1 and CDR2 are LNHDA and SQIVND (reference sequence). The CDR3 region has the DNA TGTGCCAGTAGTACACTAGCGGGAGGGGGCTACGAGCAGTACTTC. It specifies CASSTLAGGGYEQYF.

In its sample, this clonotype was seen once. This sequence joins TRBV7-9 and TRBJ2-3, with D possibly being TRBD2 (5 bases). The CDR3 consists of 14 residues. Between the trimmed V and J ends, which lost 6 bases and 2 bases, there was a span of 12 bases. Germline loops: CDR1 SEHNR, CDR2 FQNEAQ (reference sequence). The CDR3, as DNA: TGTGCCAGCAGTTCCGACCGGGACACAGATACGCAGTATTTT. This translates into CASSSDRDTDTQYF.

This sequence joins TRBV5-5 and TRBJ2-5; TRBD1 agrees at 7 bases. Germline V CDR1 and CDR2: SGHKS, YYEKEE (reference sequence). There are 15 residues in the CDR3. Unmatched junction bases numbered 7, after V lost 2 bases and J lost 3 bases. CDR3 nucleotide sequence: TGTGCCAGCAGCTTCTTAGGGACAGATGAAGAGACCCAGTACTTC. Amino acids: CASSFLGTDEETQYF.

V and J are TRBV24-1 and TRBJ1-4; 7 bases fit TRBD1. The CDR3 is 16 amino acids. V gave up 7 bases and J gave up 5 bases; unmatched junction bases: 12. CDR1 and CDR2 from the germline V gene are KGHDR and SFDVKD. The CDR3 loop reads CATSAGQEWGNEKLFF. CDR3 nucleotide sequence: TGTGCCACCAGCGCCGGACAGGAGTGGGGAAATGAAAAACTGTTTTTT.